These T cell receptor beta chains were read from a single sample in a study of blood T cells in healthy people across ages. Each CDR3 protein is one row after TCRdb ran MiXCR on the 5' RACE reads. The sample includes hundreds of thousands of distinct CDR3 sequences, 35% to 50% of them seen just once. Material: blood. All receptors derive from a man older than 75 in good health. Both conserved end residues are part of each CDR3. A D gene is named only where the DNA matches it firmly. Some rows have no size entry. The others give once, few or many, or a class for an expanded clone.

d_gene: .
abundance: .
j_gene: TRBJ1-2
v_gene: TRBV4-2
CDR3nt: TGTGCCAGCAGCCAAGGACTAAGATATGGCTACACCTTC
CDR3aa: CASSQGLRYGYTF

d_gene: TRBD2
abundance: .
j_gene: TRBJ2-4
v_gene: TRBV28
CDR3nt: TGTGCCAGCCCAATTAAGCTAGCGGGAGTAGAGCAGTACTTC
CDR3aa: CASPIKLAGVEQYF

d_gene: .
abundance: .
j_gene: TRBJ1-1
v_gene: TRBV5-1
CDR3nt: TGCGCCAGCAGCTTGGATAACCCGGGGCCGAACACTGAAGCTTTCTTT
CDR3aa: CASSLDNPGPNTEAFF

d_gene: TRBD1
abundance: few
j_gene: TRBJ2-7
v_gene: TRBV14
CDR3nt: TGTGCCAGCAGCCATTGGGACAGGGGATCCTACGAGCAGTACTTC
CDR3aa: CASSHWDRGSYEQYF

d_gene: .
abundance: .
j_gene: TRBJ2-7
v_gene: TRBV10-2
CDR3nt: TGCGCCAGCAGGGAGGTAGAGGGCGAGCAGTACTTC
CDR3aa: CASREVEGEQYF

d_gene: .
abundance: .
j_gene: TRBJ2-5
v_gene: TRBV7-2
CDR3nt: TGTGCCAGCAGCACGACTGGGGTAGAGACCCAGTACTTC
CDR3aa: CASSTTGVETQYF

d_gene: .
abundance: few
j_gene: TRBJ2-3
v_gene: TRBV20-1
CDR3nt: TGCAGTGCTAGCCCACAGGGATGGGCGAGTACGCAGTATTTT
CDR3aa: CSASPQGWASTQYF

d_gene: .
abundance: few
j_gene: TRBJ1-1
v_gene: TRBV5-1
CDR3nt: TGCGCCAGCAGCTTGGCCACCCGGGGAGGTACTGAAGCTTTCTTT
CDR3aa: CASSLATRGGTEAFF

d_gene: .
abundance: .
j_gene: TRBJ2-7
v_gene: TRBV5-5
CDR3nt: TGTGCCAGCAGCTCAGTGGGAGGGGGGTACGAGCAGTACTTC
CDR3aa: CASSSVGGGYEQYF

d_gene: .
abundance: .
j_gene: TRBJ1-2
v_gene: TRBV6-1
CDR3nt: TGTGCCAGCAGTGAACAGGGCAGGGATTATGGCTACACCTTC
CDR3aa: CASSEQGRDYGYTF

d_gene: TRBD1
abundance: .
j_gene: TRBJ2-1
v_gene: TRBV20-1
CDR3nt: TGCAGTGCTCAACAGGGGGGCAATGAGCAGTTCTTC
CDR3aa: CSAQQGGNEQFF

d_gene: TRBD2
abundance: few
j_gene: TRBJ2-1
v_gene: TRBV11-2
CDR3nt: TGTGCCAGCAGCCCCCGGACTTTAAGCCCCGGGACTAGCGAGATCTACAATGAGCAGTTCTTC
CDR3aa: CASSPRTLSPGTSEIYNEQFF

d_gene: .
abundance: .
j_gene: TRBJ1-2
v_gene: TRBV7-2
CDR3nt: TGTGCCAGCAGCCCAGGGGCCACGAGTTTAGGCTTCACCTTC
CDR3aa: CASSPGATSLGFTF

d_gene: .
abundance: .
j_gene: TRBJ1-2
v_gene: TRBV18
CDR3nt: TGTGCCAGCTCACCAAACGGTCCTAACTATGGCTACACCTTC
CDR3aa: CASSPNGPNYGYTF

d_gene: TRBD1
abundance: .
j_gene: TRBJ2-2
v_gene: TRBV5-1
CDR3nt: TGCGCCAGCAGCGCGGGACAGGGGACCGGGGAGCTGTTTTTT
CDR3aa: CASSAGQGTGELFF

d_gene: .
abundance: .
j_gene: TRBJ1-2
v_gene: TRBV25-1
CDR3nt: TGTGCCAGCAGTGAATGGGGAGGGAAGGATGGCTACACCTTC
CDR3aa: CASSEWGGKDGYTF

d_gene: .
abundance: .
j_gene: TRBJ2-3
v_gene: TRBV20-1
CDR3nt: TGCAGGGCTAGAGATAACGCCGGGGATACGCAGTATTTT
CDR3aa: CRARDNAGDTQYF

d_gene: TRBD2
abundance: .
j_gene: TRBJ2-5
v_gene: TRBV12-3/TRBV12-4
CDR3nt: TGTGCCAGCAGTTTTCGCCGACCGGGGACTAGCGGGACTCCTTTTGGAAATGAGCAGTACTTC
CDR3aa: CASSFRRPGTSGTPFGNEQYF

d_gene: TRBD2
abundance: .
j_gene: TRBJ2-3
v_gene: TRBV7-3
CDR3nt: TGTGCCAGCAGCTTAACTGGGGGGGTGGGCACAGATACGCAGTATTTT
CDR3aa: CASSLTGGVGTDTQYF

d_gene: .
abundance: once
j_gene: TRBJ2-3
v_gene: TRBV3-1
CDR3nt: TGTGCCAGCAGCCAAGAAGCCATTACGCAGTATTTT
CDR3aa: CASSQEAITQYF

d_gene: TRBD1
abundance: many
j_gene: TRBJ2-7
v_gene: TRBV7-2
CDR3nt: TGTGCCAGCAGTACGGGACAGGGACCCTACGAGCAGTACTTC
CDR3aa: CASSTGQGPYEQYF

d_gene: .
abundance: .
j_gene: TRBJ2-2
v_gene: TRBV6-5
CDR3nt: TGTGCCAGCAGTACGGCTTTGGTGAGGGCCGGGGAGCTGTTTTTT
CDR3aa: CASSTALVRAGELFF

d_gene: TRBD1
abundance: .
j_gene: TRBJ2-1
v_gene: TRBV7-8
CDR3nt: TGTGCCAGCAGCTTAAGACTGGGACAGGGGGCCAATGAGCAGTTCTTC
CDR3aa: CASSLRLGQGANEQFF

d_gene: .
abundance: .
j_gene: TRBJ2-5
v_gene: TRBV5-1
CDR3nt: TGCGCCAGCAGCTTGCAGGGGTCAACAGAGACCCAGTACTTC
CDR3aa: CASSLQGSTETQYF

d_gene: .
abundance: .
j_gene: TRBJ1-5
v_gene: TRBV28
CDR3nt: TGTGCCAGCAGTTTACCCGGGACACAAAAGACCCAGCATTTT
CDR3aa: CASSLPGTQKTQHF

d_gene: .
abundance: .
j_gene: TRBJ2-5
v_gene: TRBV7-3
CDR3nt: TGTGCCAGCCCCCGGGACTCCAACACAAGGGGAGGGACCCAGTACTTC
CDR3aa: CASPRDSNTRGGTQYF

d_gene: TRBD1
abundance: .
j_gene: TRBJ1-6
v_gene: TRBV28
CDR3nt: TGTGCCAGCACGCCAGGACCCTACAGGGGTCCTAATAATTCACCCCTCCACTTT
CDR3aa: CASTPGPYRGPNNSPLHF

d_gene: TRBD2
abundance: many
j_gene: TRBJ2-1
v_gene: TRBV29-1
CDR3nt: TGCAGCGCCCGCCGCGGGAGCAAAAACAATGAGCAGTTCTTC
CDR3aa: CSARRGSKNNEQFF

d_gene: TRBD2
abundance: once
j_gene: TRBJ2-2
v_gene: TRBV29-1
CDR3nt: TGCAGCGTTAGGACTAGCGGGATGAACACCGGTGAGCTGTTTTTT
CDR3aa: CSVRTSGMNTGELFF

d_gene: .
abundance: .
j_gene: TRBJ1-2
v_gene: TRBV7-2
CDR3nt: TGTGCCGGCAGCTTACGGCAGCTACCGATCGGCTACACCTTC
CDR3aa: CAGSLRQLPIGYTF

d_gene: TRBD2
abundance: .
j_gene: TRBJ2-1
v_gene: TRBV24-1
CDR3nt: TGTGCCACCAGTGACAGACTAGCGGGAGTGGGGAATGAGCAGTTCTTC
CDR3aa: CATSDRLAGVGNEQFF

d_gene: .
abundance: .
j_gene: TRBJ1-2
v_gene: TRBV25-1
CDR3nt: TGTGCCAGCAGTGAAGATGGGCAGATCTCAGGCTACACCTTC
CDR3aa: CASSEDGQISGYTF

d_gene: .
abundance: once
j_gene: TRBJ2-1
v_gene: TRBV20-1
CDR3nt: TGCAGTGCTCCGACTTATACCTACAATGAGCAGTTCTTC
CDR3aa: CSAPTYTYNEQFF

d_gene: .
abundance: .
j_gene: TRBJ2-7
v_gene: TRBV5-1
CDR3nt: TGCGCCGGCAGCTTGGCTCCCGGGTCCATACCAGGCGAGCAGTACTTC
CDR3aa: CAGSLAPGSIPGEQYF

d_gene: TRBD2
abundance: few
j_gene: TRBJ2-1
v_gene: TRBV20-1
CDR3nt: TGCAGTGCTAGATCGGCGGGGGAGGGCCCCTACAATGAGCAGTTCTTC
CDR3aa: CSARSAGEGPYNEQFF

d_gene: .
abundance: few
j_gene: TRBJ1-6
v_gene: TRBV4-1
CDR3nt: TGCGCCAGCAGCCAAGAGGACGTCCTGGGTTCACCCCTCCACTTT
CDR3aa: CASSQEDVLGSPLHF

d_gene: .
abundance: few
j_gene: TRBJ2-5
v_gene: TRBV11-2
CDR3nt: TGTGCCAGCAGCCTAGCGCCGGGACTCGGCCTAGAGACCCAGTACTTC
CDR3aa: CASSLAPGLGLETQYF

d_gene: .
abundance: few
j_gene: TRBJ1-4
v_gene: TRBV28
CDR3nt: TGTGCCAGCAGTTTTAGCGTGTTCGAAAAACTGTTTTTT
CDR3aa: CASSFSVFEKLFF

d_gene: TRBD2
abundance: .
j_gene: TRBJ2-7
v_gene: TRBV6-5
CDR3nt: TGTGCCAGCAGTTACGGGCTAGCGGGATACGAGCAGTACTTC
CDR3aa: CASSYGLAGYEQYF

d_gene: .
abundance: .
j_gene: TRBJ2-5
v_gene: TRBV14
CDR3nt: TGTGCCAGCAGCAAATGGGACGGCCTAGAGACCCAGTACTTC
CDR3aa: CASSKWDGLETQYF

d_gene: TRBD2
abundance: .
j_gene: TRBJ2-3
v_gene: TRBV28
CDR3nt: TGTGCCAGCAGGCCTTCCTTGGGACTAGCGGGAGCGACAGATACGCAGTATTTT
CDR3aa: CASRPSLGLAGATDTQYF